This T cell receptor (beta chain) is drawn from a study of blood T cells in healthy people across ages. About the research overall: In model experiments, template switching was able to capture about one barcoded beta molecule for every two T cells that were present.

The individuals who served as donors were healthy Caucasians living in Russia, aged about 6 to 100. Study-wide points: Older individuals had lower TCR beta diversity per million T cells (the decline was roughly linear).

This clonotype was counted only a few times. Its antigen is as yet unknown. With a J-beta primer mix and a sample-barcoded 5' primer, a second PCR ran about 6 to 11 cycles. TCRdb redid the calling of the 5' RACE reads with MiXCR, one entry per CDR3 protein. The table shows 550,000 to 750,000 distinct CDR3 sequences, with 21% occurring only once. The germline CDR1 and CDR2 sequences are SGHDN and FVKESK. Trimming cost V 2 bases and J 4 bases, with 14 bases left between them. The CDR3 consists of 15 residues. The source is a man in his 70s in good health. The specimen was blood. This sequence joins TRBV14 and TRBJ2-5; tentatively, D is TRBD2 (6 bases). CDR3 coding DNA: TGTGCCAGCAGCCAACTCCAGGACTACCGAGAGACCCAGTACTTC. It codes for CASSQLQDYRETQYF.